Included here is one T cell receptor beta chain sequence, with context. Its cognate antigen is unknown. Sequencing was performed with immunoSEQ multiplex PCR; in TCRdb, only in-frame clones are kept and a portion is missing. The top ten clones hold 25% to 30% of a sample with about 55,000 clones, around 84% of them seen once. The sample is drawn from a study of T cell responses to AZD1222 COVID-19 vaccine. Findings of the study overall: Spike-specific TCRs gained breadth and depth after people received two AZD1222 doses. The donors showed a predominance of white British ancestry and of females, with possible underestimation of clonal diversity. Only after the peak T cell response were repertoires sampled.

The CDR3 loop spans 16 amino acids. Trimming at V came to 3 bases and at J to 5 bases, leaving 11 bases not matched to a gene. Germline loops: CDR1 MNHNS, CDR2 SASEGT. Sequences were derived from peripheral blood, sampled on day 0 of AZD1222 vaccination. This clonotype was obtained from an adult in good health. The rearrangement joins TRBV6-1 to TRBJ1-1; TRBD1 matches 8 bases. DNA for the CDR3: TGTGCCAGCAGTGAGGATGCAGGGGGCGCGCGGACTGAAGCTTTCTTT. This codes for CASSEDAGGARTEAFF.